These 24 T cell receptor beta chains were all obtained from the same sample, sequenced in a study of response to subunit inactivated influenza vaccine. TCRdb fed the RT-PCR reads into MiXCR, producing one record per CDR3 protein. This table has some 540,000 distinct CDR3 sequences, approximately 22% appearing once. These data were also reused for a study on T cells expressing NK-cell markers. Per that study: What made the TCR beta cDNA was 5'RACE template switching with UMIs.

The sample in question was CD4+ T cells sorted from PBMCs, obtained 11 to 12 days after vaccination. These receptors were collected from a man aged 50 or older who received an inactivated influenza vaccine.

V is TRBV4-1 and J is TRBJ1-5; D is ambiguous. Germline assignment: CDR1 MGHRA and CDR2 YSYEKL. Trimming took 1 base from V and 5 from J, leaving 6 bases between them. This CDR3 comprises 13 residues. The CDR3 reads CASSQGGYQPQHF. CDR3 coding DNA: TGCGCCAGCAGCCAAGGAGGGTATCAGCCCCAGCATTTT.

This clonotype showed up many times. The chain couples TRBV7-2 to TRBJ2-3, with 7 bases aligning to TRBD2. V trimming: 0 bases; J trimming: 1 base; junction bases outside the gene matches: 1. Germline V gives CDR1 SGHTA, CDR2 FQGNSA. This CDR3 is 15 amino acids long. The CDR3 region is CASSLALAGTDTQYF. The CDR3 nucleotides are TGTGCCAGCAGCTTAGCTCTAGCGGGCACAGATACGCAGTATTTT.

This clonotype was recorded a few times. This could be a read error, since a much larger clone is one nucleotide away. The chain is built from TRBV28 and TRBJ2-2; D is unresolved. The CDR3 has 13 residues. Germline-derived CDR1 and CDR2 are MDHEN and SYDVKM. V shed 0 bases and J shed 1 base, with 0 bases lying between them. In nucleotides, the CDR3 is TGTGCCAGCAGTTTATGGAACACCGGGGAGCTGTTTTTT. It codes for CASSLWNTGELFF.

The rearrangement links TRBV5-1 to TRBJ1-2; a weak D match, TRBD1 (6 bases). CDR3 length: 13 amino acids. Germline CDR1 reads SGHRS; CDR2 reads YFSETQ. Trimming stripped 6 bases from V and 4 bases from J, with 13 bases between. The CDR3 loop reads CASTEGEVYGYTF. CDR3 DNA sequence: TGCGCCAGCACCGAGGGGGAGGTCTATGGCTACACCTTC.

The CDR3 sequence: CSAAQGLTPEKLFF. The CDR3 DNA follows: TGCAGTGCGGCACAGGGCCTTACTCCGGAAAAACTGTTTTTT. V is TRBV20-1 and J is TRBJ1-4, with D maybe TRBD1 (6 bases). The CDR3 is 14 residues long. The V and J ends lost 6 bases and 8 bases respectively, with 19 bases between them. CDR1 DFQATT and CDR2 SNEGSKA come from the germline V gene (reference sequence).

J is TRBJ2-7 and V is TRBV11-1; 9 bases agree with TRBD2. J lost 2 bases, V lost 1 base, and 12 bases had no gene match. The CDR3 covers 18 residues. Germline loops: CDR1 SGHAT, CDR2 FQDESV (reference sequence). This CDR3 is CASSLVRLAGLEPYEQYF. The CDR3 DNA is TGTGCCAGCAGCTTAGTTCGGCTAGCGGGATTAGAACCCTACGAGCAGTACTTC.

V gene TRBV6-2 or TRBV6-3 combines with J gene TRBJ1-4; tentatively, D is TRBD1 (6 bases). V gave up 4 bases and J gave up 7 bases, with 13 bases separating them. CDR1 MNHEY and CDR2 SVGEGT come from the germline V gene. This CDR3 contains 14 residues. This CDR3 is CASSSDRLSEKLFF. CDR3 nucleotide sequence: TGTGCCAGCAGTTCGGACAGACTGAGTGAAAAACTGTTTTTT.

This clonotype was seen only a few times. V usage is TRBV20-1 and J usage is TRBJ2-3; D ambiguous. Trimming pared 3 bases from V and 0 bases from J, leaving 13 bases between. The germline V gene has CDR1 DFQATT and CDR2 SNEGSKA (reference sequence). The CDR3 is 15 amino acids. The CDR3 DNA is TGCAGTGCTAGCCGATCGCCACTCAGCACAGATACGCAGTATTTT. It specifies CSASRSPLSTDTQYF.

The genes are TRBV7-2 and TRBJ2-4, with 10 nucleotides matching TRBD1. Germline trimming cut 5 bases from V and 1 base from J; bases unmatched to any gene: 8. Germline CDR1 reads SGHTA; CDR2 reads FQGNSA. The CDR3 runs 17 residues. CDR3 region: CASSLDRGRMAKNIQYF. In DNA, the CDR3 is TGTGCCAGCAGCCTTGACAGGGGGCGTATGGCCAAAAACATTCAGTACTTC. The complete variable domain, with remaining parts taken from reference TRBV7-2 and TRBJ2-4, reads GAGVSQSPSNKVTEKGKDVELRCDPISGHTALYWYRQSLGQGLEFLIYFQGNSAPDKSGLPSDRFSAERTGGSVSTLTIQRTQQEDSAVYLCASSLDRGRMAKNIQYFGAGTRLSVL.

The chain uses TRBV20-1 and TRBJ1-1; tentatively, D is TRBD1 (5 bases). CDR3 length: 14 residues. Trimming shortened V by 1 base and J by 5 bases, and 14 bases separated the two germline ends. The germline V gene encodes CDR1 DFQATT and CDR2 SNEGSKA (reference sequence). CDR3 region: CSARGGGVRTEAFF. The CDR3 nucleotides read TGCAGTGCTAGAGGGGGAGGGGTGAGAACTGAAGCTTTCTTT.

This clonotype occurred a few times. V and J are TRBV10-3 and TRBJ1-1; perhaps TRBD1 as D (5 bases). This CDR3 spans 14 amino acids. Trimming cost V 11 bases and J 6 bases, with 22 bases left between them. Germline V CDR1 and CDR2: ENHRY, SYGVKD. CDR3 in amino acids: CASLPQRGVAEAFF. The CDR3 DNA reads TGTGCCTCCTTACCCCAACGGGGGGTGGCTGAAGCTTTCTTT.

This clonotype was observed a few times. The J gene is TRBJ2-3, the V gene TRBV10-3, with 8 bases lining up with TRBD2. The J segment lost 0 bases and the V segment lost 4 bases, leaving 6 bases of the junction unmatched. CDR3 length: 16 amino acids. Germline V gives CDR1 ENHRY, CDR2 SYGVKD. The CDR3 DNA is TGTGCCATCAGTGCGTTACTAGCGGCTAGCACAGATACGCAGTATTTT. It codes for CAISALLAASTDTQYF.

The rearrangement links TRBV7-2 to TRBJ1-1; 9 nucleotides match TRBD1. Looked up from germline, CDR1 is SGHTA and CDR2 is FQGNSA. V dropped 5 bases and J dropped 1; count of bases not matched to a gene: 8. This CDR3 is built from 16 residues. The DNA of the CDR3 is TGTGCCAGCAGCAAGAGGACAGGGGCCCCGAACACTGAAGCTTTCTTT. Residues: CASSKRTGAPNTEAFF.

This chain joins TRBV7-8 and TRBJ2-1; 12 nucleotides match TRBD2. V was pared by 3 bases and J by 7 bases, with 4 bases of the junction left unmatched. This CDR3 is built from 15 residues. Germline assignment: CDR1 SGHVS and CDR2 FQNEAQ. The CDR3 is CASSFYGLAGNEQFF. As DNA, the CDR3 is TGTGCCAGCAGCTTTTACGGACTAGCGGGAAATGAGCAGTTCTTC. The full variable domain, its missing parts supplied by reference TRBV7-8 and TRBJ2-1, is GAGVSQSPRYKVAKRGQDVALRCDPISGHVSLFWYQQALGQGPEFLTYFQNEAQLDKSGLPSDRFFAERPEGSVSTLKIQRTQQEDSAVYLCASSFYGLAGNEQFFGPGTRLTVL.

The CDR3 loop is CSARDRRDETQYF. The CDR3 nucleotides are TGCAGTGCTAGAGATCGGCGGGATGAGACCCAGTACTTC. This chain uses TRBV20-1 with TRBJ2-5; D perhaps matches TRBD2 (6 bases). Trimming stripped 0 bases from V and 5 bases from J, with 10 bases between. The germline CDR1 and CDR2 sequences are DFQATT and SNEGSKA (reference sequence). CDR3 length: 13 residues.

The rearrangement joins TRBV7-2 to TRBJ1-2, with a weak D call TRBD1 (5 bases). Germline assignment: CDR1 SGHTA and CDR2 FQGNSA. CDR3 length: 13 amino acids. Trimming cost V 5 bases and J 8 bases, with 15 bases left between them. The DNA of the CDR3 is TGTGCCAGCAGCGACCCAGGGTCCGACGGCTACACCTTC. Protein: CASSDPGSDGYTF.

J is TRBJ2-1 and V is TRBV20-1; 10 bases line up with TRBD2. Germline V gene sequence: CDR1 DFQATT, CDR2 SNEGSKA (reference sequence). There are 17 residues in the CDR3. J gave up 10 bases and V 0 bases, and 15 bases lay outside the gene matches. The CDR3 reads CSARDPESAGGPREQFF. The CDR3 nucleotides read TGCAGTGCTAGAGATCCCGAATCAGCGGGGGGGCCGAGAGAGCAGTTCTTC.

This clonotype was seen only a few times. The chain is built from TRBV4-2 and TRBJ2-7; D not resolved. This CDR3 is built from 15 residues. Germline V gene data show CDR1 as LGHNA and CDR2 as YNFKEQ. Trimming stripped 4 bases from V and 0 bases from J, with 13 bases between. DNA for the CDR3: TGTGCCAGCAGCCCTACTCACGGGTCCTCCTACGAGCAGTACTTC. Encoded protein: CASSPTHGSSYEQYF.

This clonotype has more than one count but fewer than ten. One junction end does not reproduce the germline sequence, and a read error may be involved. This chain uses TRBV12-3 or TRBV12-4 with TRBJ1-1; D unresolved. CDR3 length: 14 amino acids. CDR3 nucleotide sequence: TGTGCCAGCAGTGCCCAGGCCACCCTGGTTGAAGCTCTCTTT. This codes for CASSAQATLVEALF.

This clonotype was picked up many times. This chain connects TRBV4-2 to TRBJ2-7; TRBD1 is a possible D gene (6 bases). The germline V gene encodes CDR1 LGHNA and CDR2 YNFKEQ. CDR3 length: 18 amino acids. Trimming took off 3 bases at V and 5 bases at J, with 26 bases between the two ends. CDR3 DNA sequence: TGTGCCAGCAGCCAGATCGTTCTCTCCGGGACAAGTATCCACGAGCAGTACTTC. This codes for CASSQIVLSGTSIHEQYF.

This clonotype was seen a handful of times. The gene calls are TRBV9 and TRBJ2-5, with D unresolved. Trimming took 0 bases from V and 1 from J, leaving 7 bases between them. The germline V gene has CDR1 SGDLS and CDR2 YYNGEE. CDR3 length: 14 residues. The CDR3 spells CASSVGFSQETQYF. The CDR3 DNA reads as TGTGCCAGCAGCGTAGGGTTTTCCCAAGAGACCCAGTACTTC.

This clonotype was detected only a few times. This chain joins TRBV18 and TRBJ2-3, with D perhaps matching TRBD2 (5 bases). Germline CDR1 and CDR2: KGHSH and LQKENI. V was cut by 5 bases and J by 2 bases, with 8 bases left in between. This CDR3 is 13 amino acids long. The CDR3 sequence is CASSTGVTDTQYF. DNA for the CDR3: TGTGCCAGCTCAACCGGGGTCACAGATACGCAGTATTTT.

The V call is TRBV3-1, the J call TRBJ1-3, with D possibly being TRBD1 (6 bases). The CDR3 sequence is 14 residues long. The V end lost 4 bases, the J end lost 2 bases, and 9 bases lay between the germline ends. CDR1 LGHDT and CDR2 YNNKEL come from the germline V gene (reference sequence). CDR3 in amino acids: CASSRKGAGNTIYF. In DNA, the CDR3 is TGTGCCAGCAGCCGCAAGGGGGCTGGAAACACCATATATTTT. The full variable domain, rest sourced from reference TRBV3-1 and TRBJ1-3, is DTAVSQTPKYLVTQMGNDKSIKCEQNLGHDTMYWYKQDSKKFLKIMFSYNNKELIINETVPNRFSPKSPDKAHLNLHINSLELGDSAVYFCASSRKGAGNTIYFGEGSWLTVV.

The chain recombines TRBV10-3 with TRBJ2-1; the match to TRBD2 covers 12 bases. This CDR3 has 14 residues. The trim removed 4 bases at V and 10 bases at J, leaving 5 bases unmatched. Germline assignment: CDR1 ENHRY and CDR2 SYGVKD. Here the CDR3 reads CAISVGLAGKEQFF. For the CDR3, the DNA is TGTGCCATCAGTGTCGGACTAGCGGGGAAAGAGCAGTTCTTC.